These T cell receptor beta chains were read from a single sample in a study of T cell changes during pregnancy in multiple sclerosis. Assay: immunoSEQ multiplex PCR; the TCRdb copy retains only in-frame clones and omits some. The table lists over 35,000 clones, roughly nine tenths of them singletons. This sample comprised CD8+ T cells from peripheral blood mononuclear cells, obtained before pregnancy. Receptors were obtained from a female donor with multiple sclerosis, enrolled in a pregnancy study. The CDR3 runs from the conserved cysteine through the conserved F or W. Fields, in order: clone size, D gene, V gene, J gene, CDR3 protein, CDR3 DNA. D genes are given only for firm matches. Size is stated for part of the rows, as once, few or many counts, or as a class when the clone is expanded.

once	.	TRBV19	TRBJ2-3	CASSLGTADTQYF	TGTGCCAGTAGTTTGGGGACTGCGGATACGCAGTATTTT
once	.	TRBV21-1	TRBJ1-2	CASSNSIGQKNYGYTF	TGTGCCAGCAGCAATTCGATCGGACAGAAAAACTATGGCTACACCTTC
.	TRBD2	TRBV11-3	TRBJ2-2	CASSLTLAGGLGTGELFF	TGTGCCAGCAGCTTAACACTAGCGGGAGGGCTAGGAACCGGGGAGCTGTTTTTT
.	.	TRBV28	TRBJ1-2	CASSLGGGYTF	TGTGCCAGCAGTTTGGGGGGGGGCTACACCTTC
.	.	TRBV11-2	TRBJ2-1	CASSLRDSDNEQFF	TGTGCCAGCAGCTTACGGGACTCAGACAATGAGCAGTTCTTC
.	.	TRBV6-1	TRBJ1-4	CASSEGGPTNEKLFF	TGTGCCAGCAGTGAGGGGGGTCCTACTAATGAAAAACTGTTTTTT
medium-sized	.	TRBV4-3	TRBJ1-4	CASSPSSATNEKLFF	TGCGCCAGCAGCCCGTCCAGCGCAACTAATGAAAAACTGTTTTTT
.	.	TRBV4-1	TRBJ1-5	CASSPIGGRDYQPQHF	TGCGCCAGCAGCCCCATAGGGGGGAGGGACTACCAGCCCCAGCATTTT
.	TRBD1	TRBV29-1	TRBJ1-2	CSVIQGGPSYGYTF	TGCAGCGTCATACAGGGGGGCCCGTCCTATGGCTACACCTTC
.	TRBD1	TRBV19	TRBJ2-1	CASSLDWDRSYEQFF	TGTGCCAGTAGTTTGGATTGGGACAGGTCCTATGAGCAGTTCTTC
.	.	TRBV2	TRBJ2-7	CASRMDTNEQYF	TGTGCCAGCAGGATGGACACCAACGAGCAGTACTTC
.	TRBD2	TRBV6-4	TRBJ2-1	CASSDEAGARNEQFF	TGTGCCAGCAGTGACGAAGCGGGAGCTCGGAATGAGCAGTTCTTC
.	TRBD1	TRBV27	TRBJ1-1	CASSLKGTGYPGSTEAFF	TGTGCCAGCAGTTTAAAGGGGACAGGGTATCCGGGGTCGACTGAAGCTTTCTTT
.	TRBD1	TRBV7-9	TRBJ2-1	CASSLLQGHYNEQFF	TGTGCCAGCAGCTTATTACAGGGGCACTACAATGAGCAGTTCTTC
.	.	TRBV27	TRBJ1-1	CASSLSMADSEAFF	TGTGCCAGCAGTTTATCTATGGCGGACAGTGAAGCTTTCTTT
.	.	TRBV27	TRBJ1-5	CASSLRGQPQHF	TGTGCCAGCAGTTTAAGGGGCCAGCCCCAGCATTTT
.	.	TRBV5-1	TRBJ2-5	CASSLYGSKGETQYF	TGCGCCAGCAGCTTGTACGGGTCCAAGGGGGAGACCCAGTACTTC
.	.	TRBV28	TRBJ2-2	CASSSLELANTGELFF	TGTGCCAGCAGTTCCCTAGAACTAGCGAACACCGGGGAGCTGTTTTTT
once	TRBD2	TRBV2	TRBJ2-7	CASTSGLGYEQYF	TGTGCCAGCACCTCGGGACTAGGGTACGAGCAGTACTTC
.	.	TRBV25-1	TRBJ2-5	CASSESGAVEGTQYF	TGTGCCAGCAGTGAATCTGGGGCAGTCGAAGGGACCCAGTACTTC
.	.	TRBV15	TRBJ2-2	CATSRDRETGELFF	TGTGCCACCAGCAGAGATCGAGAAACCGGGGAGCTGTTTTTT
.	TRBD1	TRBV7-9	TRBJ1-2	CASSSGQGLKTF	TGTGCCAGCAGCTCAGGACAGGGACTTAAGACCTTC
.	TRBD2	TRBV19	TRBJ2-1	CASSIASGNYNEQFF	TGTGCCAGTAGTATAGCGAGCGGGAACTACAATGAGCAGTTCTTC
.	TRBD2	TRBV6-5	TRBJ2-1	CASTKLAGGQDEQFF	TGTGCCAGCACCAAACTAGCGGGAGGGCAGGATGAGCAGTTCTTC
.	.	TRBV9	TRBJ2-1	CASSVSRGEQFF	TGTGCCAGCAGCGTAAGTAGGGGTGAGCAGTTCTTC
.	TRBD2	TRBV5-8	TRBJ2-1	CASRPPGLAQFF	TGTGCCAGCAGGCCACCGGGACTAGCGCAGTTCTTC
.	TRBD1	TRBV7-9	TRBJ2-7	CASSASQGVYEQYF	TGTGCCAGCAGCGCAAGTCAGGGGGTCTACGAGCAGTACTTC
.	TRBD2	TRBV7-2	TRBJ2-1	CASSLTSGKHNEQFF	TGTGCCAGCAGCTTGACTAGCGGGAAGCACAATGAGCAGTTCTTC
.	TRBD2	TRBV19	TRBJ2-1	CASSMGREVNEQFF	TGTGCCAGTAGTATGGGGCGGGAGGTCAATGAGCAGTTCTTC
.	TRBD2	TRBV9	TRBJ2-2	CASSGTSDGYGELFF	TGTGCCAGCAGCGGCACTAGCGATGGCTACGGGGAGCTGTTTTTT
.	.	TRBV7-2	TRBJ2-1	CASSLGLTGNEQFF	TGTGCCAGCAGCTTGGGACTCACAGGCAATGAGCAGTTCTTC
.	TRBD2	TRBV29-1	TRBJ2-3	CSVPGREGRKDTQYF	TGCAGCGTACCGGGGCGGGAGGGCCGAAAAGATACGCAGTATTTT
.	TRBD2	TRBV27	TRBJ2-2	CASSLSTSRTSVTGELFF	TGTGCCAGCAGTTTATCGACGTCGCGGACTAGCGTCACCGGGGAGCTGTTTTTT
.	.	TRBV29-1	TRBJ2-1	CSVQGGGYNEQFF	TGCAGCGTACAGGGCGGGGGTTACAATGAGCAGTTCTTC
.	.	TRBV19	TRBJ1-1	CATRMGANTEAFF	TGTGCCACCCGGATGGGGGCGAACACTGAAGCTTTCTTT
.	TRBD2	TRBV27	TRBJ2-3	CASSLQAASGRDTQYF	TGTGCCAGCAGTTTACAAGCGGCTAGCGGGAGAGATACGCAGTATTTT
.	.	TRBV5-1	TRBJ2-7	CASSPSMGGKGYEQYF	TGCGCCAGCAGCCCCTCAATGGGGGGAAAGGGCTACGAGCAGTACTTC
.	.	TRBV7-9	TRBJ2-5	CASSLEGAQETQYF	TGTGCCAGCAGCTTAGAAGGGGCCCAAGAGACCCAGTACTTC
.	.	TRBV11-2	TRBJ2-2	CASSLELNTGELFF	TGTGCCAGCAGCTTAGAACTGAACACCGGGGAGCTGTTTTTT
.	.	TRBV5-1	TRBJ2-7	CASSLGGISYEQYF	TGCGCCAGCAGCTTAGGAGGGATCTCCTACGAGCAGTACTTC
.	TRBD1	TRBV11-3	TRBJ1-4	CASSFSDRGQTNEKLFF	TGTGCCAGCAGCTTTTCGGACAGGGGGCAGACTAATGAAAAACTGTTTTTT
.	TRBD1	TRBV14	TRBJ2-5	CASSSGQGPSETQYF	TGTGCCAGCAGCTCCGGACAGGGTCCGTCAGAGACCCAGTACTTC
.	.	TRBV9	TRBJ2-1	CASSVARGEQFF	TGTGCCAGCAGCGTAGCCCGCGGTGAGCAGTTCTTC
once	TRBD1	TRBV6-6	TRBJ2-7	CASSIQGGTNEQYF	TGTGCCAGCAGCATACAGGGGGGCACGAACGAGCAGTACTTC
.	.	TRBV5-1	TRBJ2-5	CASSLLGQETQYF	TGCGCCAGCAGCTTACTAGGTCAAGAGACCCAGTACTTC
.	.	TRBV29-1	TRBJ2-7	CSVVTSKLIRGYEQYF	TGCAGCGTTGTCACTAGCAAACTTATACGTGGATACGAGCAGTACTTC
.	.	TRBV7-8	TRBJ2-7	CASSLAGTDEQYF	TGTGCCAGCAGCTTAGCGGGCACCGACGAGCAGTACTTC
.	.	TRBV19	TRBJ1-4	CASSSWDMTTNEKLFF	TGTGCCAGTAGTAGCTGGGACATGACAACTAATGAAAAACTGTTTTTT
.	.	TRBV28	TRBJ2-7	CASSLTVYEQYF	TGTGCCAGCAGTTTAACAGTCTACGAGCAGTACTTC
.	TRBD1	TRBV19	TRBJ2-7	CASSPEPGQGNEQYF	TGTGCCAGTAGTCCGGAACCGGGACAGGGGAACGAGCAGTACTTC
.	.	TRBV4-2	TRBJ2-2	CASSQVRGISRTGELFF	TGTGCCAGCAGCCAAGTTAGGGGAATTTCGAGAACCGGGGAGCTGTTTTTT
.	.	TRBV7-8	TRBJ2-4	CASSLVAQQVLIKAKNIQYF	TGTGCCAGCAGCTTAGTCGCCCAGCAGGTCCTAATAAAAGCCAAAAACATTCAGTACTTC
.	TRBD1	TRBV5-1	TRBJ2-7	CASSLGATGSYEQYF	TGCGCCAGCAGCTTGGGGGCGACAGGGTCCTACGAGCAGTACTTC
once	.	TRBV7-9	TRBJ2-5	CASSLARTSETQYF	TGTGCCAGCAGCTTAGCTCGGACTTCGGAGACCCAGTACTTC